This entry lists 18 T cell receptor beta chains sequenced from one sample in a study of OX40 agonist ivuxolimab in advanced cancers. Clones were read by immunoSEQ multiplex PCR, and TCRdb kept only the in-frame ones, dropping some. The table has some 70,000 clones, roughly 83% seen once; the top ten hold approximately 2.1%. Sequences were derived from CD4+ or CD8+ T cells sorted from blood, sampled in a trial of the OX40 agonist ivuxolimab. The receptors were sampled from an adult with an advanced solid tumor such as melanoma, head and neck, liver or kidney cancer.

V is TRBV18 and J is TRBJ2-5; 13 nucleotides match TRBD2. V shed 1 base and J 1 base; nucleotides not matched to a gene: 0. The germline V gene has CDR1 KGHSH and CDR2 LQKENI. The CDR3 loop spans 16 amino acids. The CDR3 reads CASSPRTSGGQETQYF. CDR3 coding DNA: TGTGCCAGCTCACCACGGACTAGCGGGGGCCAAGAGACCCAGTACTTC.

This clone was recorded once. The chain employs TRBV5-4 and TRBJ1-1, with TRBD1 as a possible D gene (6 bases). The CDR3 covers 15 residues. Per germline, CDR1 SGHNT and CDR2 YYREEE (reference sequence). V was clipped by 6 bases and J by 1 base, with 16 bases between them. The CDR3 DNA sequence: TGTGCCAGCACTCTAGTAGGACAGCAGAACACTGAAGCTTTCTTT. This sequence encodes CASTLVGQQNTEAFF.

This clone turned up a few times. The chain is built from TRBV5-1 and TRBJ1-5; D possibly corresponds to TRBD1 (5 bases). Trimming took off 5 bases at V and 7 bases at J, with 13 bases between the two ends. The germline gives CDR1 SGHRS, CDR2 YFSETQ. This CDR3 spans 13 amino acids. The DNA for the CDR3 is TGCGCCAGCAGTGAGAGGGGCGGGCAGCCCCAGCATTTT. Encoded protein: CASSERGGQPQHF.

The chain carries TRBV7-2 and TRBJ2-7; TRBD2 matches 11 bases. The CDR3 runs 17 residues. Germline CDR1 is SGHTA and CDR2 is FQGNSA. V trimming: 3 bases; J trimming: 0 bases; junction bases outside the gene matches: 7. CDR3 sequence (DNA): TGTGCCAGCAGCTTGCTAGCGGGGGGTGTCAGCTCCTACGAGCAGTACTTC. This gives the protein CASSLLAGGVSSYEQYF.

V usage is TRBV18 and J usage is TRBJ2-3; a possible D gene is TRBD1 (5 bases). V lost 1 base and J lost 1, with 12 bases in between. The CDR3 runs 16 residues. Germline CDR1 and CDR2: KGHSH and LQKENI. This CDR3 reads CASSPLPRARTDTQYF. DNA of the CDR3: TGTGCCAGCTCACCACTTCCCAGGGCCCGCACAGATACGCAGTATTTT.

The gene calls are TRBV10-1 and TRBJ2-2, with TRBD1 as a possible D gene (5 bases). V dropped 3 bases and J dropped 6 bases, with 8 bases sitting between them. Germline-derived CDR1 and CDR2 are WNHNN and SYGVQD (reference sequence). This CDR3 is 13 amino acids long. DNA for the CDR3: TGCGCCAGCAGTGAAAGGGGCGCCGGGGAGCTGTTTTTT. Amino acids: CASSERGAGELFF.

This clone was detected a few times. This chain connects TRBV29-1 to TRBJ2-3; D not certain. Germline V gives CDR1 SQVTM, CDR2 ANQGSEA. The CDR3 extends over 15 amino acids. Trimming pared 7 bases from V and 2 bases from J, leaving 19 bases between. This CDR3 reads CSALIPPQNTDTQYF. The CDR3 nucleotides read TGCAGCGCCCTCATCCCCCCACAGAACACAGATACGCAGTATTTT.

This rearrangement joins TRBV5-1 to TRBJ2-2; D may be TRBD2 (7 bases). The CDR3 loop spans 13 amino acids. V was pared by 7 bases and J by 4 bases, with 11 bases between. Germline V gene lookup returns CDR1 SGHRS and CDR2 YFSETQ. This chain's CDR3 is CASRGAGTGELFF. Here the CDR3 DNA reads TGCGCCAGCCGGGGGGCCGGCACCGGGGAGCTGTTTTTT. The whole variable domain, filled in from reference TRBV5-1 and TRBJ2-2, reads KAGVTQTPRYLIKTRGQQVTLSCSPISGHRSVSWYQQTPGQGLQFLFEYFSETQRNKGNFPGRFSGRQFSNSRSEMNVSTLELGDSALYLCASRGAGTGELFFGEGSRLTVL.

The chain employs TRBV5-6 and TRBJ1-2; D ambiguous. Germline V lookup: CDR1 SGHDT, CDR2 YYEEEE. The ends were cut back, 0 bases at V and 7 bases at J, with 7 bases in the middle. The CDR3 has 12 amino acids. This CDR3 reads CASSLAVGGYTF. The CDR3 bases are TGTGCCAGCAGCTTGGCCGTGGGTGGCTACACCTTC.

The chain couples TRBV28 to TRBJ1-2, with TRBD1 as a possible D gene (6 bases). CDR3 size: 15 residues. CDR1 is MDHEN, CDR2 SYDVKM, per germline. Trimming pared 7 bases from V and 3 bases from J, leaving 18 bases between. This CDR3 reads CASNSQGRLDYGYTF. Here the CDR3 DNA reads TGTGCCAGCAACTCCCAGGGGCGTCTCGACTATGGCTACACCTTC.

This sequence joins TRBV28 and TRBJ1-3, with 8 nucleotides matching TRBD1. This CDR3 comprises 13 residues. Looked up from germline, CDR1 is MDHEN and CDR2 is SYDVKM. Trimming removed 5 bases from V and 9 bases from J; junction bases left unmatched: 6. The CDR3 reads CASSPGQAFTIYF. CDR3 in DNA: TGTGCCAGCAGTCCGGGACAGGCCTTCACCATATATTTT.

This clone came up once. V is TRBV7-9 and J is TRBJ1-2; TRBD1 matches 7 bases. Per the germline V gene, CDR1 is SEHNR and CDR2 is FQNEAQ (reference sequence). V was clipped by 4 bases and J by 8 bases; unmatched bases: 10. CDR3 length: 14 amino acids. As DNA, the CDR3 is TGTGCCAGCAGCTCCTCGCTGAGGGGGCCCGGCTACACCTTC. Protein product: CASSSSLRGPGYTF. The full variable domain, rest sourced from reference TRBV7-9 and TRBJ1-2, is DTGVSQNPRHKITKRGQNVTFRCDPISEHNRLYWYRQTLGQGPEFLTYFQNEAQLEKSRLLSDRFSAERPKGSFSTLEIQRTEQGDSAMYLCASSSSLRGPGYTFGSGTRLTVV.

This clone occurred a few times. The V and J genes are TRBV5-5 and TRBJ2-4; the match to TRBD1 covers 7 bases. This CDR3 comprises 18 residues. V lost 5 bases, J lost 0 bases, and 14 bases stayed unmatched. CDR1 is SGHKS and CDR2 is YYEKEE in the germline V gene (reference sequence). CDR3 sequence reads: CASREGTAHTRAKNIQYF. The CDR3 nucleotides read TGTGCCAGCAGAGAGGGGACAGCCCACACTAGAGCCAAAAACATTCAGTACTTC.

The rearrangement uses TRBV7-3 and TRBJ2-1; D uncertain. The V end lost 3 bases, the J end lost 8 bases, and 11 bases lay between the germline ends. This CDR3 contains 13 residues. The germline V gene has CDR1 SGHTA and CDR2 FQGTGA. The CDR3 sequence is CASSLPGSDEQFF. The CDR3 nucleotides read TGTGCCAGCAGCTTGCCAGGTTCGGATGAGCAGTTCTTC.

The chain uses TRBV19 and TRBJ2-2, with D possibly being TRBD2 (5 bases). The CDR3 consists of 14 residues. Germline V gene sequence: CDR1 LNHDA, CDR2 SQIVND (reference sequence). The V and J ends lost 11 bases and 0 bases respectively, with 13 bases between them. The CDR3 loop is CAGERRPNTGELFF. CDR3 coding DNA: TGTGCCGGGGAGCGGAGACCGAACACCGGGGAGCTGTTTTTT. The full variable domain, rest sourced from reference TRBV19 and TRBJ2-2, is DGGITQSPKYLFRKEGQNVTLSCEQNLNHDAMYWYRQDPGQGLRLIYYSQIVNDFQKGDIAEGYSVSREKKESFPLTVTSAQKNPTAFYLCAGERRPNTGELFFGEGSRLTVL.

A word on this clone: Compared with germline, one end of the junction differs, possibly owing to a read error. J is TRBJ2-7 and V is TRBV5-1, with a tentative D call TRBD2 (7 bases). This CDR3 is built from 16 residues. Germline V gene data show CDR1 as SGHRS and CDR2 as YFSETQ. The CDR3 loop reads CARSLGGAGVGYEQYF. CDR3 in DNA: TGCGCCCGCAGCTTGGGGGGCGCGGGGGTGGGCTACGAGCAGTACTTC.

V and J are TRBV18 and TRBJ2-5; D remains unclear. This CDR3 contains 12 residues. V gave up 3 bases and J gave up 5 bases, with 7 bases separating them. From germline, CDR1 is KGHSH and CDR2 LQKENI. The CDR3 DNA reads TGTGCCAGCTCACCCCTGATGGAGACCCAGTACTTC. Its translation is CASSPLMETQYF.

This clone has only a few counts. The chain joins TRBV4-1 to TRBJ2-3; D might be TRBD1 or TRBD2, each matching 5 bases. The CDR3 contains 14 residues. Germline CDR1 MGHRA, CDR2 YSYEKL. Trimming shortened V by 8 bases and J by 0 bases, and 12 bases separated the two germline ends. CDR3 sequence (DNA): TGCGCCAGCCGGGACGGACCGAGCACAGATACGCAGTATTTT. The encoded protein is CASRDGPSTDTQYF.